This T cell receptor beta chain originates from a study of blood T cells in healthy people across ages. Extraction yielded at least 5 micrograms of total RNA per sample. In germline, CDR1 is SQVTM, CDR2 ANQGSEA. The CDR3 consists of 12 residues. The germline V and J ends were trimmed by 0 bases and 9 bases, with 12 bases remaining between them. Combining a sample-barcoded 5' primer with a J-beta primer mix, a second PCR ran for roughly 7 to 11 cycles. Each cDNA molecule received a tag from a template-switch adaptor that had 12 random nucleotides. All samples gave at least 2.5 million CDR3-containing paired-end reads. TCRdb re-derived calls from the 5' RACE reads in MiXCR, one entry per CDR3 protein. The table shows approximately 770,000 distinct CDR3 sequences, with roughly 64% occurring only once.

The clonotype originates from a man aged 25-45 years in good health. Sequencing was carried out using blood. V gene TRBV29-1 combines with J gene TRBJ2-7; a weak D match, TRBD2 (6 bases). In DNA form, the CDR3 reads TGCAGCGTTGAAGATCGGAGGGGAGGGCAGTACTTC. Amino acids: CSVEDRRGGQYF.